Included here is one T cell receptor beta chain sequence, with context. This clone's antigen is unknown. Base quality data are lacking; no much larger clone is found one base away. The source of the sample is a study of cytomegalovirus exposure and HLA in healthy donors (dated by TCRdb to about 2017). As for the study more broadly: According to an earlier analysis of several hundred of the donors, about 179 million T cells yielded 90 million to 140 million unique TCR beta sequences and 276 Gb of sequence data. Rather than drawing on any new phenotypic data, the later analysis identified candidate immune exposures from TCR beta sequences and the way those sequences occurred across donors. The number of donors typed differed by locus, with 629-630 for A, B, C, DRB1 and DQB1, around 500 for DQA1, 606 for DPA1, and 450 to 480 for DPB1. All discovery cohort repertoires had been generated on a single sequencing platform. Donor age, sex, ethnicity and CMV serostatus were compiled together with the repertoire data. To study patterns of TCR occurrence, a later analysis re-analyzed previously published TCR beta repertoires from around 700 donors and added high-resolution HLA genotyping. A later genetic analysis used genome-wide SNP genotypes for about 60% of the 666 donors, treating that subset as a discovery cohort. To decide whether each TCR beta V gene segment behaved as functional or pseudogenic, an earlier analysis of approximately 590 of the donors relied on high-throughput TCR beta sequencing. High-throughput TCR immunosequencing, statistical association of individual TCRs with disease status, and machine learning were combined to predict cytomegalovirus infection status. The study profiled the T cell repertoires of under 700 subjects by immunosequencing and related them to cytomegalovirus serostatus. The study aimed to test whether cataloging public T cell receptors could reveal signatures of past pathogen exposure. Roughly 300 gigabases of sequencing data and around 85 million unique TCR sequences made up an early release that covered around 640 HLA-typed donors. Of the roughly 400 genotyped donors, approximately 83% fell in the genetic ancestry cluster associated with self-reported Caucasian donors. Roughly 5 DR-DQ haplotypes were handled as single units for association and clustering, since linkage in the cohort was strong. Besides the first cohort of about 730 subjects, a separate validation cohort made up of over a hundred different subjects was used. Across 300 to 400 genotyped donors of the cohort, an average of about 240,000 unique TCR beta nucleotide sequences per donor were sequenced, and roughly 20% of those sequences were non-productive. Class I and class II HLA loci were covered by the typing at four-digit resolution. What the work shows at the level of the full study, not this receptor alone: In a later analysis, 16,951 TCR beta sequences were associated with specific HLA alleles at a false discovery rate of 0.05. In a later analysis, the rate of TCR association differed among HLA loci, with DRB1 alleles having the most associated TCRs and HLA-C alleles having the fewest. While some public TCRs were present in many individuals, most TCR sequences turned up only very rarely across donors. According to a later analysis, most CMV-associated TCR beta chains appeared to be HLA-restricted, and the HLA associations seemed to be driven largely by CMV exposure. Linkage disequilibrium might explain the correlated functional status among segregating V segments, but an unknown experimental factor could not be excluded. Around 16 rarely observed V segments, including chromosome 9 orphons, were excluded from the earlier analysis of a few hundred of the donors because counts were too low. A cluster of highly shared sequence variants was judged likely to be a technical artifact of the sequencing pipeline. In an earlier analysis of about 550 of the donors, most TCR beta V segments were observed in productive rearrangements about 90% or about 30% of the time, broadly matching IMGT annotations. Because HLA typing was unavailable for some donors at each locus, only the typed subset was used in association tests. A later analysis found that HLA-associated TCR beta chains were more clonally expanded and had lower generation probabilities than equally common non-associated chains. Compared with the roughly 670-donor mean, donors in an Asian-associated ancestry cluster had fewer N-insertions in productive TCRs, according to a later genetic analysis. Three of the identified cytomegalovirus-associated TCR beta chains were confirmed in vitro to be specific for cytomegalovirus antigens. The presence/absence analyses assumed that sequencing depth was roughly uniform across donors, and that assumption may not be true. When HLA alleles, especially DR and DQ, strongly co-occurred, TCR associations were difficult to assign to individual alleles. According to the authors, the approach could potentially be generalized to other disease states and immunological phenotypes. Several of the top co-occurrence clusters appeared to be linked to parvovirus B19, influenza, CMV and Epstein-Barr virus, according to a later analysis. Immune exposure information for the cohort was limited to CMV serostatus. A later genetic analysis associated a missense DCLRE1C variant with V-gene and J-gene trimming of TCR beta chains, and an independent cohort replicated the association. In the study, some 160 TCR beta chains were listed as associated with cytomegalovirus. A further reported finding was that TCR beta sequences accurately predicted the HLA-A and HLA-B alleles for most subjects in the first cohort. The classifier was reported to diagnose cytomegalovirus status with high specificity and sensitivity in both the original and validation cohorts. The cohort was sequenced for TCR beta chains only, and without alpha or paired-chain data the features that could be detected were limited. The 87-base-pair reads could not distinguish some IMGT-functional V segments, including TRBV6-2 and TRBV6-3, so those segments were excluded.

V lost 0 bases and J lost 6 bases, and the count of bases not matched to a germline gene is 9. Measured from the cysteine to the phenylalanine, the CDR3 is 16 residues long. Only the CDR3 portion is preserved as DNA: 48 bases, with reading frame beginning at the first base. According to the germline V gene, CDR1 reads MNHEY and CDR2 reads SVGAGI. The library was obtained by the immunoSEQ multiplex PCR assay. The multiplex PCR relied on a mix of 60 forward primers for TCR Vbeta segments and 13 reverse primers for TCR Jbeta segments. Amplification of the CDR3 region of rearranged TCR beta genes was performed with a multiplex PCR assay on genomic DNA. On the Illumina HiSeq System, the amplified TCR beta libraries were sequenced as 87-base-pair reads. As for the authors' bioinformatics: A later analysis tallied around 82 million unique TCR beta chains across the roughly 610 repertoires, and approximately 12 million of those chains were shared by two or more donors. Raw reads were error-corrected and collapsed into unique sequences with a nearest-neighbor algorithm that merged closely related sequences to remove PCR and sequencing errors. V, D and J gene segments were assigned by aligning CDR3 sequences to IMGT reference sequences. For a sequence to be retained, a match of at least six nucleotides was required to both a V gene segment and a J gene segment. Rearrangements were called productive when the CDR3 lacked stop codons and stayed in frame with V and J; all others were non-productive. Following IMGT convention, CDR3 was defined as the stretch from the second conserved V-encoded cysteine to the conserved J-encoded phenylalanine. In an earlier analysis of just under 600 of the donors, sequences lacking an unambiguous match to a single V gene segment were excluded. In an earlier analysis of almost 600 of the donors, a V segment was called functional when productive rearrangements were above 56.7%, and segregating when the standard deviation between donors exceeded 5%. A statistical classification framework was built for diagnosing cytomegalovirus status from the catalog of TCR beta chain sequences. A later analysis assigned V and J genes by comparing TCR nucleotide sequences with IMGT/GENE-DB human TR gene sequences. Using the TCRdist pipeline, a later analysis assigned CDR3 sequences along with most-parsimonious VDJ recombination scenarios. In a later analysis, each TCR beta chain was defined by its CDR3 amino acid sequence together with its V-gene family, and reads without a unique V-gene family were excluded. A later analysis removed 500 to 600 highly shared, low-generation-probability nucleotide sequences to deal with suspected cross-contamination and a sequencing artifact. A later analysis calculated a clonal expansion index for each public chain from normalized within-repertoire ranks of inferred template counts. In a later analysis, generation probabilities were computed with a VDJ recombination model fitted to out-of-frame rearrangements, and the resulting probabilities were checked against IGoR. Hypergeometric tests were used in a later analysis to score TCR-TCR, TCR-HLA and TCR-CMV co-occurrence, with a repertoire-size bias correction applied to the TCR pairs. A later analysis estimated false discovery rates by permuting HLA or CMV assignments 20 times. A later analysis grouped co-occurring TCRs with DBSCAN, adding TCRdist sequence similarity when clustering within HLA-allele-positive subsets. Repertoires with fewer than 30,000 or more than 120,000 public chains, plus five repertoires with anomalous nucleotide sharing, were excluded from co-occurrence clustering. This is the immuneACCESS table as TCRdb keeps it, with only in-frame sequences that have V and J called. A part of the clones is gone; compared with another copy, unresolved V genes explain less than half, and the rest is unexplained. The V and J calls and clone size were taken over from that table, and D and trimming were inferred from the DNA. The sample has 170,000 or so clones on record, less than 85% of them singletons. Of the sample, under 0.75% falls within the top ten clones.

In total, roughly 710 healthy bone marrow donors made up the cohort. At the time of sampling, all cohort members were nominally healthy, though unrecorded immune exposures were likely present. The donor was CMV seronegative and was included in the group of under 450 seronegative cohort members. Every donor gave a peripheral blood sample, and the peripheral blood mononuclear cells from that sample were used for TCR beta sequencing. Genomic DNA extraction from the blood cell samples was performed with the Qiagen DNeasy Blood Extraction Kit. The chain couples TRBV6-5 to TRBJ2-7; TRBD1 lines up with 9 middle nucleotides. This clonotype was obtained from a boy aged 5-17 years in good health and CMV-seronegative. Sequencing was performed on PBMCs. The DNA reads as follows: TGTGCCAGCAGTTACTCCCAGGGACAGGGCTATTCCGAGCAGTACTTC. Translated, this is CASSYSQGQGYSEQYF.